This TCR beta chain was sequenced during a study of T cell responses to AZD1222 COVID-19 vaccine. Study-wide results and limits: The repertoires were collected only after the peak T cell response.

The method was immunoSEQ multiplex PCR; TCRdb's version includes in-frame clones alone and lacks a portion of them. This sample has around 60,000 clones; 81% occur once, and the top ten carry over 20%. Regarding this clone: Antigen specificity is unknown.

Trimming shortened V by 2 bases and J by 9 bases, and 12 bases separated the two germline ends. Germline loops: CDR1 KGHSH, CDR2 LQKENI. There are 13 residues in the CDR3. The material was peripheral blood, obtained 28 days after the second AZD1222 dose. This chain connects TRBV18 to TRBJ2-3; tentatively, D is TRBD2 (5 bases). The sequence derives from an adult who received the AZD1222 COVID-19 vaccine. The DNA for the CDR3 is TGTGCCAGCTCACCAACCCGGGGAGCCACGCAGTATTTT. Amino acids: CASSPTRGATQYF.